This TCR beta chain stems from a study of control samples from healthy donors and cancer patients. This table comes from immunoSEQ multiplex PCR, and its TCRdb copy is limited to in-frame clones, with some not included. The sample has 98,000 or so clones; 88% are singletons. The CDR3 length is 13 residues. Looked up from germline, CDR1 is LNHDA and CDR2 is SQIVND (reference sequence). V was shortened by 11 bases and J by 2 bases, with 13 bases between the two germline ends. Sequenced sample: blood. The receptor's source is a woman aged 70-85 years in good health. V gene TRBV19 combines with J gene TRBJ2-1; D unresolved. The CDR3 is CAVSAATYNEQFF. Written as DNA, the CDR3 is TGTGCCGTTTCGGCAGCTACCTACAATGAGCAGTTCTTC.